These 16 T cell receptor beta chains were sequenced from one sample in a study of T cells in localized non-small cell lung cancer. The repertoire was sequenced with immunoSEQ multiplex PCR; TCRdb's copy has only in-frame clones and lacks some. This sample has about 15,000 clones; over 75% occur once, and the top ten carry approximately 25%. This specimen consisted of peripheral blood mononuclear cells, obtained before any cancer treatment. The receptors shown here come from a male donor at least 60 years old with stage II lung adenocarcinoma.

The V gene is TRBV29-1, the J gene TRBJ2-5; tentatively, D is TRBD2 (6 bases). This CDR3 has 13 amino acids. Between the trimmed V and J ends, which lost 3 bases and 7 bases, there was a span of 15 bases. Germline V gene sequence: CDR1 SQVTM, CDR2 ANQGSEA. CDR3 DNA: TGCAGCGTTGAGGTGGAGGGCGGTGGGACCCAGTACTTC. Its protein product is CSVEVEGGGTQYF.

This chain links TRBV5-5 with TRBJ2-7; the D gene is possibly TRBD1 (6 bases). The CDR3 spans 16 residues. Trimming pared 2 bases from V and 0 bases from J, leaving 15 bases between. CDR1 SGHKS and CDR2 YYEKEE come from the germline V gene (reference sequence). As DNA, the CDR3 is TGTGCCAGCAGCTTTTCAATAACAGGGAGCTCCTACGAGCAGTACTTC. The encoded protein is CASSFSITGSSYEQYF.

The rearrangement uses TRBV7-9 and TRBJ1-5; no firm D call. CDR3 length: 13 amino acids. Germline CDR1 and CDR2: SEHNR and FQNEAQ (reference sequence). The V end was cut by 2 bases, the J end by 2 bases, with 4 bases between. CDR3 sequence reads: CASSLSGNQPQHF. CDR3 nucleotide sequence: TGTGCCAGCAGCTTAAGCGGCAATCAGCCCCAGCATTTT. Full variable domain (remainder filled in from reference TRBV7-9 and TRBJ1-5): DTGVSQNPRHKITKRGQNVTFRCDPISEHNRLYWYRQTLGQGPEFLTYFQNEAQLEKSRLLSDRFSAERPKGSFSTLEIQRTEQGDSAMYLCASSLSGNQPQHFGDGTRLSIL.

A single count supports this clone. The chain has TRBV5-1 and TRBJ2-1; D remains ambiguous. Germline-derived CDR1 and CDR2 are SGHRS and YFSETQ. V was trimmed by 4 bases and J by 8 bases, leaving 7 bases between them. The length of the CDR3 is 11 residues. CDR3: CASSEGYEQFF. CDR3 DNA: TGCGCCAGCAGCGAAGGTTATGAGCAGTTCTTC. The full variable domain, with the rest looked up from reference TRBV5-1 and TRBJ2-1, is KAGVTQTPRYLIKTRGQQVTLSCSPISGHRSVSWYQQTPGQGLQFLFEYFSETQRNKGNFPGRFSGRQFSNSRSEMNVSTLELGDSALYLCASSEGYEQFFGPGTRLTVL.

The J gene is TRBJ1-2, the V gene TRBV30; D is ambiguous. V was trimmed by 0 bases and J by 8 bases, leaving 13 bases between them. CDR3 length: 13 amino acids. CDR1 is GTSNPN, CDR2 SVGIG, per germline (reference sequence). CDR3 sequence: CAWSVSLAWGYTF. Here the CDR3 DNA reads TGTGCCTGGAGTGTATCTCTGGCCTGGGGCTACACCTTC.

The V gene is TRBV30, the J gene TRBJ2-7; TRBD1 aligns across 9 bases. The CDR3 is made up of 15 amino acids. V trimming: 2 bases; J trimming: 5 bases; junction bases outside the gene matches: 10. The germline V gene encodes CDR1 GTSNPN and CDR2 SVGIG (reference sequence). Here the CDR3 reads CAWSNPGQGVHEQYF. DNA for the CDR3: TGTGCCTGGAGTAACCCGGGACAGGGAGTCCACGAGCAGTACTTC. The whole variable domain, remainder taken from reference TRBV30 and TRBJ2-7, is SQTIHQWPATLVQPVGSPLSLECTVEGTSNPNLYWYRQAAGRGLQLLFYSVGIGQISSEVPQNLSASRPQDRQFILSSKKLLLSDSGFYLCAWSNPGQGVHEQYFGPGTRLTVT.

The gene calls are TRBV11-3 and TRBJ2-1; D is possibly TRBD2 (6 bases). Germline CDR1 is SGHNT and CDR2 is YENEEA. The CDR3 runs 14 residues. With 3 bases removed from V and 4 bases from J, the gap between germline ends came to 10 bases. The CDR3: CASSFGGRYNEQFF. CDR3 DNA sequence: TGTGCCAGCAGCTTCGGAGGGAGGTACAATGAGCAGTTCTTC. The variable domain in full, completed from reference TRBV11-3 and TRBJ2-1, reads EAGVVQSPRYKIIEKKQPVAFWCNPISGHNTLYWYLQNLGQGPELLIRYENEEAVDDSQLPKDRFSAERLKGVDSTLKIQPAELGDSAVYLCASSFGGRYNEQFFGPGTRLTVL.

In this sample, this clone turned up a few times. In DNA, the CDR3 is TGTGCCTGGAGTTCCGGAGTCCTACAAAATCAGCCCCAGCATTTT. This sequence encodes CAWSSGVLQNQPQHF. The chain is built from TRBV30 and TRBJ1-5, with D unclear. V lost 2 bases and J 4 bases, leaving 15 bases between the germline ends. Looked up from germline, CDR1 is GTSNPN and CDR2 is SVGIG (reference sequence). The CDR3 spans 15 residues.

The chain couples TRBV11-2 to TRBJ2-2; 8 bases map to TRBD1. J gave up 4 bases and V 1 base, and 5 bases lay outside the gene matches. CDR3 length equals 16 residues. CDR1 SGHAT and CDR2 FQNNGV come from the germline V gene. CDR3 sequence: CASSLGTTGVTGELFF. DNA of the CDR3: TGTGCCAGCAGCTTAGGCACGACAGGGGTCACCGGGGAGCTGTTTTTT.

J is TRBJ2-7 and V is TRBV6-6; 7 positions agree with TRBD1. The trim removed 6 bases at V and 4 bases at J, leaving 9 bases unmatched. The CDR3 is 14 residues long. The germline CDR1 and CDR2 sequences are MNHNY and SVGAGI (reference sequence). This CDR3 is CASSRQGSIYEQYF. The CDR3 DNA sequence: TGTGCCAGCAGCCGACAGGGATCCATTTACGAGCAGTACTTC.

This chain connects TRBV28 to TRBJ2-4; D is uncertain. The V end lost 8 bases, the J end lost 0 bases, and 8 bases lay between the germline ends. The CDR3 is made up of 13 amino acids. Germline CDR1 MDHEN, CDR2 SYDVKM. The CDR3, as DNA: TGTGCCAGCCATGGATTAGCCAAAAACATTCAGTACTTC. Protein sequence: CASHGLAKNIQYF.

This chain joins TRBV5-1 and TRBJ2-1; D not certain. The V gene's germline CDR1 is SGHRS and CDR2 YFSETQ. The CDR3 covers 16 residues. With 0 bases removed from V and 5 bases from J, the gap between germline ends came to 15 bases. This CDR3 is CASSLGTGRANNEQFF. CDR3 nucleotide sequence: TGCGCCAGCAGCTTGGGAACCGGTAGGGCCAACAATGAGCAGTTCTTC.

The CDR3 bases are TGTGCCACCAGCAGAGACCCCCCAGGCGCGCGGGGCTACACCTTC. It encodes CATSRDPPGARGYTF. The chain employs TRBV15 and TRBJ1-2, with D uncertain. Germline V CDR1 and CDR2: LNHNV, YYDKDF (reference sequence). Deletions cut 0 bases from V and 8 bases from J, with 16 bases between. CDR3 length equals 15 residues.

V gene TRBV6-5 combines with J gene TRBJ1-1; D ambiguous. Germline V lookup: CDR1 MNHEY, CDR2 SVGAGI. Trimming stripped 2 bases from V and 5 bases from J, with 9 bases between. The CDR3 runs to 13 residues. The CDR3 sequence: CASSYEGSTEAFF. CDR3 DNA: TGTGCCAGCAGTTACGAGGGATCGACTGAAGCTTTCTTT.

The V gene is TRBV7-9, the J gene TRBJ2-1; D possibly corresponds to TRBD2 (6 bases). V dropped 8 bases and J dropped 7 bases, with 21 bases sitting between them. The germline V gene has CDR1 SEHNR and CDR2 FQNEAQ (reference sequence). CDR3 length equals 15 residues. The CDR3, as DNA: TGTGCCAGCGGTTCGGAGGGCCCGGGGTGGAATGAGCAGTTCTTC. It translates to CASGSEGPGWNEQFF.

This rearrangement joins TRBV5-6 to TRBJ2-7; TRBD2 aligns across 7 bases. CDR1 SGHDT and CDR2 YYEEEE come from the germline V gene. The V and J ends lost 4 bases and 0 bases, in that order; junction bases with no gene match: 7. The CDR3 has 15 amino acids. CDR3 DNA: TGTGCCAGCAGCGAGGGACTAACGAGCTCCTACGAGCAGTACTTC. This gives the protein CASSEGLTSSYEQYF. The whole variable domain, filled in from reference TRBV5-6 and TRBJ2-7, reads DAGVTQSPTHLIKTRGQQVTLRCSPKSGHDTVSWYQQALGQGPQFIFQYYEEEERQRGNFPDRFSGHQFPNYSSELNVNALLLGDSALYLCASSEGLTSSYEQYFGPGTRLTVT.